These 18 T cell receptor beta chains were sequenced from one sample in a study of Tregs in tolerant kidney transplant recipients. This table comes from immunoSEQ multiplex PCR, and its TCRdb copy is limited to in-frame clones, with some not included. The profile shows about 73,000 clones, approximately 98% of them singletons. Sequenced here: CD4+ T cells from blood, sampled before the transplant. These receptors originate from a human donor who received a combined kidney and bone marrow transplant.

The chain couples TRBV30 to TRBJ1-1; D uncertain. Trimming stripped 1 base from V and 12 bases from J, with 12 bases between. Germline loops: CDR1 GTSNPN, CDR2 SVGIG (reference sequence). The CDR3 loop spans 11 amino acids. The CDR3 sequence is CAWSGSRRTFF. The CDR3 region has the DNA TGTGCCTGGAGTGGATCCAGGCGAACTTTCTTT.

The V and J genes are TRBV7-9 and TRBJ2-5, with TRBD2 identical over 7 bases. This CDR3 is 13 amino acids long. The junction had 4 bases not matched to a gene; V was cut back by 4 bases and J by 5 bases. In germline, CDR1 is SEHNR, CDR2 FQNEAQ (reference sequence). CDR3 in amino acids: CASSWTSFETQYF. The CDR3 nucleotides read TGTGCCAGCAGCTGGACTAGTTTTGAGACCCAGTACTTC.

This rearrangement joins TRBV15 to TRBJ2-5; 12 bases match TRBD2. The junction had 9 bases not matched to a gene; V was cut back by 5 bases and J by 5 bases. This CDR3 has 16 residues. The V gene's germline CDR1 is LNHNV and CDR2 YYDKDF (reference sequence). In DNA, the CDR3 is TGTGCCACCAGCGGACCTCGACTAGCGGGAGTCGAGACCCAGTACTTC. It codes for CATSGPRLAGVETQYF.

V is TRBV19 and J is TRBJ1-3; D is undetermined. The CDR3 has 14 amino acids. In germline, CDR1 is LNHDA, CDR2 SQIVND (reference sequence). V gave up 4 bases and J gave up 0 bases, with 7 bases separating them. The CDR3 sequence is CASSTVFSGNTIYF. In DNA, the CDR3 is TGTGCCAGTAGTACAGTATTCTCTGGAAACACCATATATTTT. Based on the CDR3 plus reference TRBV19 and TRBJ1-3, the full variable domain is DGGITQSPKYLFRKEGQNVTLSCEQNLNHDAMYWYRQDPGQGLRLIYYSQIVNDFQKGDIAEGYSVSREKKESFPLTVTSAQKNPTAFYLCASSTVFSGNTIYFGEGSWLTVV.

The rearrangement links TRBV19 to TRBJ2-7, with 8 bases that match TRBD1. Losses at the gene ends were 1 base for V and 6 bases for J; bases not matched to a gene: 11. Germline V gene data show CDR1 as LNHDA and CDR2 as SQIVND (reference sequence). CDR3 length: 16 residues. CDR3 protein: CASSIAHRDRYREQYF. CDR3 nucleotide sequence: TGTGCCAGTAGTATAGCCCATAGGGACAGGTACCGCGAGCAGTACTTC.

The chain combines TRBV4-3 with TRBJ1-3; the D gene is possibly TRBD1 (6 bases). The CDR3 sequence is 15 residues long. V lost 9 bases and J lost 4, with 19 bases in between. Looked up from germline, CDR1 is LGHNA and CDR2 is YSLEER. The CDR3 DNA reads as TGCGCCAGTACCGACAGGACTGACTGGGGAAACACCATATATTTT. Translation: CASTDRTDWGNTIYF.

This chain connects TRBV6-1 to TRBJ1-3; D is perhaps TRBD1 (6 bases). The CDR3 runs 16 residues. The germline V and J ends were trimmed by 3 bases and 2 bases, with 14 bases remaining between them. Germline CDR1 reads MNHNS; CDR2 reads SASEGT. CDR3 bases: TGTGCCAGCAGTGACCTAATACACAGGGCTGGAAACACCATATATTTT. Translating gives CASSDLIHRAGNTIYF.

The chain carries TRBV5-1 and TRBJ1-3; a weak D match, TRBD1 (6 bases). CDR3 length: 14 residues. Germline V CDR1 and CDR2: SGHRS, YFSETQ. Deletions cut 5 bases from V and 2 bases from J, with 11 bases between. The CDR3 DNA is TGCGCCAGCAGACCGAACAGGGCTGGAAACACCATATATTTT. Translating it yields CASRPNRAGNTIYF.

The chain links TRBV7-9 to TRBJ2-1, with 11 bases that match TRBD2. Germline CDR1 and CDR2: SEHNR and FQNEAQ (reference sequence). Germline trimming cut 3 bases from V and 8 bases from J; bases unmatched to any gene: 3. CDR3 length: 14 residues. CDR3 protein: CASSFSGGGHEQFF. The CDR3 DNA sequence: TGTGCCAGCAGCTTTAGCGGGGGGGGGCATGAGCAGTTCTTC.

This sequence joins TRBV19 and TRBJ1-3; TRBD1 matches at 8 bases. The CDR3 sequence is 17 residues long. V was pared by 6 bases and J by 0 bases, with 10 bases of the junction left unmatched. The germline V gene encodes CDR1 LNHDA and CDR2 SQIVND (reference sequence). The CDR3 protein is CASSSWRTGRSGNTIYF. Written as DNA, the CDR3 is TGTGCCAGTAGCTCCTGGAGGACAGGGCGCTCTGGAAACACCATATATTTT.

This clone appeared once. The rearrangement links TRBV10-3 to TRBJ1-3; TRBD1 matches at 7 bases. CDR1 and CDR2 from the germline V gene are ENHRY and SYGVKD. The trim removed 3 bases at V and 2 bases at J, leaving 7 bases unmatched. The CDR3 length is 16 residues. The CDR3 protein is CAISEIFTGAGNTIYF. DNA of the CDR3: TGTGCCATCAGTGAAATATTTACAGGGGCTGGAAACACCATATATTTT.

The chain carries TRBV27 and TRBJ2-5, with 10 nucleotides matching TRBD1. The DNA matches TRBJ2-7 better at its end, which makes the J call doubtful. This CDR3 region has 16 residues. Germline values: CDR1 MNHEY, CDR2 SMNVEV (reference sequence). CDR3 nucleotides: TGTGCCAGCAGTTTAGGGCAGACAGGGGGCCTAGGCGAGCAGTACTTC. Residues: CASSLGQTGGLGEQYF.

The chain carries TRBV7-9 and TRBJ1-2, with TRBD1 identical over 7 bases. The CDR3 spans 14 residues. After removal of 6 bases from V and 5 bases from J, the junction contained 9 bases not matched to a gene. Germline V gene data show CDR1 as SEHNR and CDR2 as FQNEAQ (reference sequence). The CDR3 loop is CASRRHGTAYGYTF. CDR3 DNA sequence: TGTGCCAGCAGACGACACGGGACAGCGTATGGCTACACCTTC.

The chain uses TRBV4-3 and TRBJ1-2; TRBD1 is a possible D gene (6 bases). The V and J ends lost 0 bases and 5 bases respectively, with 10 bases between them. The germline gives CDR1 LGHNA, CDR2 YSLEER. The CDR3 has 14 residues. The CDR3 DNA sequence: TGCGCCAGCAGCCAAGATGGGGGCCCGTATGGCTACACCTTC. Protein product: CASSQDGGPYGYTF.

V gene TRBV7-2 combines with J gene TRBJ1-1, with a weak D call TRBD1 (5 bases). V was trimmed by 7 bases and J by 6 bases, leaving 18 bases between them. This CDR3 contains 14 residues. CDR1 is SGHTA, CDR2 FQGNSA, per germline. CDR3 in amino acids: CASTLGQGGAEAFF. CDR3 in DNA: TGTGCCAGCACCCTGGGGCAGGGAGGCGCTGAAGCTTTCTTT. Full variable domain (outside the CDR3, taken from reference TRBV7-2 and TRBJ1-1): GAGVSQSPSNKVTEKGKDVELRCDPISGHTALYWYRQSLGQGLEFLIYFQGNSAPDKSGLPSDRFSAERTGGSVSTLTIQRTQQEDSAVYLCASTLGQGGAEAFFGQGTRLTVV.

In this sample, this clone turned up once. The gene calls are TRBV4-2 and TRBJ2-7; TRBD2 matches 8 bases. The ends lost 0 bases at V and 0 bases at J; junction bases unmatched: 4. The CDR3 is 16 residues long. The germline CDR1 and CDR2 sequences are LGHNA and YNFKEQ. The CDR3 region is CASSQDIAGLSYEQYF. The DNA of the CDR3 is TGTGCCAGCAGCCAAGATATAGCGGGGCTCTCCTACGAGCAGTACTTC.

The gene calls are TRBV29-1 and TRBJ2-2; tentative D call: TRBD1 (6 bases). CDR1 is SQVTM, CDR2 ANQGSEA, per germline. Trimming left V 4 bases short and J 6 bases short, with 15 bases between. This CDR3 region has 14 residues. CDR3 sequence (DNA): TGCAGCGTTGCCAGGGGTATTAGCGCCGGGGAGCTGTTTTTT. Amino acids: CSVARGISAGELFF.

V usage is TRBV12-5 and J usage is TRBJ1-4; D remains unclear. V lost 8 bases to trimming and J lost 8 bases, with 12 bases between them. Germline V CDR1 and CDR2: LGHNT, FRNRAP. The CDR3 spans 12 residues. CDR3 region: CASRRLCEKLFF. In DNA, the CDR3 is TGTGCTAGTCGCAGGCTTTGCGAAAAACTGTTTTTT.